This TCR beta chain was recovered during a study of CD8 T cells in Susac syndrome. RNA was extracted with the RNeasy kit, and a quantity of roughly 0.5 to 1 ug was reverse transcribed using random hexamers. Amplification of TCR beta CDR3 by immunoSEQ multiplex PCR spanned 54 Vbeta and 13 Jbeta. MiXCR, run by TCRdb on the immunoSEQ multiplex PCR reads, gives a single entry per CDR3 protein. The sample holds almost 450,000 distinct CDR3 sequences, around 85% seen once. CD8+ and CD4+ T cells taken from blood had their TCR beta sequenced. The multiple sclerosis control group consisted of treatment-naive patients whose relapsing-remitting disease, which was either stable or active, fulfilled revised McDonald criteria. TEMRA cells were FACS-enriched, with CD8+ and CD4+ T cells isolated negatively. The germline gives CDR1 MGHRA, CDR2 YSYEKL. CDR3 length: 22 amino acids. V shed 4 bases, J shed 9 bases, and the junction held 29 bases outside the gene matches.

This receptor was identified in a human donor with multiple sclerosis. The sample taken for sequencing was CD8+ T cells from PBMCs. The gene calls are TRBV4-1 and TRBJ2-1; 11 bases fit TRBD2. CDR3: CASSRIVSGRVYTRSRVIEQFF. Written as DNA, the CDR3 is TGCGCCAGCAGCCGGATAGTTAGCGGGAGGGTGTATACGAGATCCAGGGTCATTGAGCAGTTCTTC.